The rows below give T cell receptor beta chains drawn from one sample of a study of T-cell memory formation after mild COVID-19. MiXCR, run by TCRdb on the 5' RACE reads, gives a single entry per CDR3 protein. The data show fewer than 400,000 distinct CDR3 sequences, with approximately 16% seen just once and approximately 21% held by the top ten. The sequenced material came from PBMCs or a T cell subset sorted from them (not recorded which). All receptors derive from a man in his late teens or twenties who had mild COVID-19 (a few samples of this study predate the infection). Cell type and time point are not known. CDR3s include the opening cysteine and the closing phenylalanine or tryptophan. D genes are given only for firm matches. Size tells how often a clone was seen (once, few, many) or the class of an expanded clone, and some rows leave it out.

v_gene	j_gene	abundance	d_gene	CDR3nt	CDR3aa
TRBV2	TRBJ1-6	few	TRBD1	TGTGCCAGCACCATGCTGGGACAGGGGCATTCACCCCTCCACTTT	CASTMLGQGHSPLHF
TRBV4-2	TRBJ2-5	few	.	TGTGCCAGCAGCCAAAGTACAGGGATGGAGACCCAGTACTTC	CASSQSTGMETQYF
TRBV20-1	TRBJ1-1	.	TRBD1	TGCAGTGCGACGATAGGGACAGGGGGTGGCACTGAAGCTTTCTTT	CSATIGTGGGTEAFF
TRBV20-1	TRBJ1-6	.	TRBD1	TGCAGTGCTTTAAACGACAGGGATAATTCACCCCTCCACTTT	CSALNDRDNSPLHF
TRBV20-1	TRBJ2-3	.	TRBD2	TGCAGTGCTTGCCGCGCTAGCGGGGGCGGGGATACGCAGTATTTT	CSACRASGGGDTQYF
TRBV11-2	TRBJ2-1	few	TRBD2	TGTGCCAGCAGCTCCCTAGCGGGGGCCCCGTTAGAGCAGTTCTTC	CASSSLAGAPLEQFF
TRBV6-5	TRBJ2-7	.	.	TGTGCCAGCAGTTACTCGACATCCCGGGAGTTGGACGATCAGTACTTC	CASSYSTSRELDDQYF
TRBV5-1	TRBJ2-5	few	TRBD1	TGCGCCAGCAGCCGGAGACAGGGCGACCAAGAGACCCAGTACTTC	CASSRRQGDQETQYF
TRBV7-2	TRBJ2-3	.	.	TGTGCCAGCAGGCCAGGGGTCGTAGATACGCAGTATTTT	CASRPGVVDTQYF
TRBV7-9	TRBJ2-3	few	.	TGTGCCAGCAGCTTGCTAAGTAAAGATACGCAGTATTTT	CASSLLSKDTQYF
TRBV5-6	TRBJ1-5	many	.	TGTGCCAGCAGCTCGTGGAGTTTTTGGAATCAGCCCCAGCATTTT	CASSSWSFWNQPQHF
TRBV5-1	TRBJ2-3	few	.	TGCGCCAGCAGCTTGGTCTCGGGGTACACAGATACGCAGTATTTT	CASSLVSGYTDTQYF
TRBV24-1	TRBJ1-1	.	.	TGTGCCACCAGTGACAACACTGAAGCTTTCTTT	CATSDNTEAFF
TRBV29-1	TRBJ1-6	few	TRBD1	TGCAGCGTCAAGGGGGCGCAGAGTGGTTCACCCCTCCACTTT	CSVKGAQSGSPLHF
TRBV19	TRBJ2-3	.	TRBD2	TGTGCCACGAGGACTAGCGGGGGGGTTCACGATACGCAGTATTTT	CATRTSGGVHDTQYF
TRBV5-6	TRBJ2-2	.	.	TGTGCCAGCAGCTTCGTGGTGAACACCGGGGAGCTGTTTTTT	CASSFVVNTGELFF
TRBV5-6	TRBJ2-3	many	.	TGTGCCAGCAGTAGAGCAGATACGCAGTATTTT	CASSRADTQYF
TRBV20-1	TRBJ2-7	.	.	TGCAGTGCTAGAGACCCTGATGGGCCCTCCTACGAGCAGTACTTC	CSARDPDGPSYEQYF
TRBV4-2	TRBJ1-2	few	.	TGTGCCAGCAGCCAAGATGGTACGCAGGGAGGTCAGTCGGGCTACACCTTC	CASSQDGTQGGQSGYTF
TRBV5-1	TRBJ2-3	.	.	TGCGCCAGCAGCCCCGACCCACCCCGGGTCGCAGATACGCAGTATTTT	CASSPDPPRVADTQYF
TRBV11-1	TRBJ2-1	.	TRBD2	TGTGCCAGCAAGTTGGCGGGAGGTCTACCCCTCTACAATGAGCAGTTCTTC	CASKLAGGLPLYNEQFF
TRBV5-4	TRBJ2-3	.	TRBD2	TGTGCCAGCAGCCTACCAGGACTAGGTGTACAAGATACGCAGTATTTT	CASSLPGLGVQDTQYF
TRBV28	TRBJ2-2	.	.	TGTGCCAGCAGTTTGGGCAGATCGAACACCGGGGAGCTGTTTTTT	CASSLGRSNTGELFF
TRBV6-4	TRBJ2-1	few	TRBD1	TGTGCCAGCAGTCGGCTGGGACAGGGGGACCGTGAGCAGTTCTTC	CASSRLGQGDREQFF
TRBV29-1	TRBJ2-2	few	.	TGCAGCGTCTCTCGAGGCCCGACCTCCTCCGACGGGGAGCTGTTTTTT	CSVSRGPTSSDGELFF
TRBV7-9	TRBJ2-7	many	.	TGTGCCAGCAGCCGGGGGGGACAGTGGTACTACGAGCAGTACTTC	CASSRGGQWYYEQYF
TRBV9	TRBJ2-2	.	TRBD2	TGTGCCAGCAGCGTCGGGGGGGCCCCAAGTACCGGGGAGCTGTTTTTT	CASSVGGAPSTGELFF
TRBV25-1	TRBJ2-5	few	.	TGTGCCAGCAGTGAGCCTCCGGGACGTCAAGAGACCCAGTACTTC	CASSEPPGRQETQYF
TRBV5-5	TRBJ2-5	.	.	TGTGCCAGCAGCTTGCAGCTCCGGGAGACCCAGTACTTC	CASSLQLRETQYF
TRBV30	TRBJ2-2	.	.	TGTGCCTGGAGTGTACCGGTCCGGCTCAACGGGGAGCTGTTTTTT	CAWSVPVRLNGELFF
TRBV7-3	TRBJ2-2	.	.	TGTGCCAGCAGCTCCCCCGGCGTCACCGGGGAGCTGTTTTTT	CASSSPGVTGELFF
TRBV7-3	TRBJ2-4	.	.	TGTGCCAGCAGCGCCGGGGGCTGGGGGAACATTCAGTACTTC	CASSAGGWGNIQYF
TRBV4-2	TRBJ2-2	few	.	TGTGCCAGCAGCCAAGACGTAAATGTGGGAGAGGCCGGGGAGCTGTTTTTT	CASSQDVNVGEAGELFF
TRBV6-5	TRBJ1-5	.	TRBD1	TGTGCCAGCAGTCCTCGAGGCAGGGGGTGGGATCAGCCCCAGCATTTT	CASSPRGRGWDQPQHF
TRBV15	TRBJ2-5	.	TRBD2	TGTGCCACCAGCAGAGTTAGACTAGCGGGGAACCAAGAGACCCAGTACTTC	CATSRVRLAGNQETQYF
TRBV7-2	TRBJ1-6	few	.	TGTGCCAGCAGCTGGACCGCGGGGAGCTCCTATAATTCACCCCTCCACTTT	CASSWTAGSSYNSPLHF
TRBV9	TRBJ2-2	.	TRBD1	TGTGCCGGCAGCCTCCGGACAGGGAACACCGGGGAGCTGTTTTTT	CAGSLRTGNTGELFF
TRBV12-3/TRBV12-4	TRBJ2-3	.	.	TGTGCCAGCACCCTAGGGGGGTTGGCAGATACGCAGTATTTT	CASTLGGLADTQYF
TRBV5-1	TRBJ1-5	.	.	TGCGCCAGCAGCTTGCAATCAGGGGCAAGTCAGCCCCAGCATTTT	CASSLQSGASQPQHF
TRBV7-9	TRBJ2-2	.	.	TGTGCCAGCAGCTCCGACCGGTGGGGTAGCACCGGGGAGCTGTTTTTT	CASSSDRWGSTGELFF